The 5 T cell receptor beta chains given below trace back to one sample, sequenced in a study of read filtering for tumor transcriptome and immune sequencing. The library was built from roughly 400 ng RNA with molecular barcoded adaptors for alpha/delta and beta/gamma chains. TCRdb reprocessed the reads with MiXCR, giving one entry per CDR3 protein. The sample lists about 24,000 distinct CDR3 sequences; less than 25% were seen once. Sequencing was performed on a population of CD138-negative cells sorted from bone marrow. The receptors shown here come from a donor at least 40 years old with multiple myeloma.

Points on this clonotype: A read error may be the cause here, since a much bigger clone is one base away. This chain connects TRBV7-6 to TRBJ1-1; D is unclear. CDR3 length equals 13 residues. The germline V and J ends were trimmed by 4 bases and 4 bases, with 10 bases remaining between them. Per germline, CDR1 SGHVS and CDR2 FNYEAQ. Written as DNA, the CDR3 is TGTGCCAGCAGCTCCCGGAGAAGCACTGAAGCTTTCTTT. Residues: CASSSRRSTEAFF.

The chain carries TRBV18 and TRBJ2-3, with D maybe TRBD2 (5 bases). The germline CDR1 and CDR2 sequences are KGHSH and LQKENI. The CDR3 loop spans 15 amino acids. V lost 1 base to trimming and J lost 2 bases, with 10 bases between them. The CDR3 spells CASSPRGPPTDTQYF. The CDR3, as DNA: TGTGCCAGCTCACCACGCGGGCCCCCCACAGATACGCAGTATTTT.

The genes are TRBV4-1 and TRBJ1-2; no clear D. The length of the CDR3 is 14 residues. V shed 4 bases and J shed 2 bases, with 11 bases lying between them. Germline CDR1 reads MGHRA; CDR2 reads YSYEKL. CDR3 region: CASSRPDRNYGYTF. Here the CDR3 DNA reads TGCGCCAGCAGCCGCCCCGACCGAAACTATGGCTACACCTTC.

Many counts were recorded for this clonotype. The CDR3 region has the DNA TGTGCCAGCAGCCAAGCTTGGGAGACCCAGTACTTC. It codes for CASSQAWETQYF. The chain recombines TRBV14 with TRBJ2-5, with D unresolved. The germline CDR1 and CDR2 sequences are SGHDN and FVKESK. The CDR3 is 12 residues long. V lost 1 base and J lost 5, with 5 bases in between.

This clonotype was detected only a few times. V gene TRBV15 combines with J gene TRBJ1-4; tentative D call: TRBD1 (5 bases). Germline V CDR1 and CDR2: LNHNV, YYDKDF (reference sequence). Trimming pared 1 base from V and 4 bases from J, leaving 10 bases between. The CDR3 covers 15 residues. The CDR3 bases are TGTGCCACCAGCAGAGTTGGGCAGGGTAATGAAAAACTGTTTTTT. Translation: CATSRVGQGNEKLFF.